This is a list of T cell receptor beta chains from one sample in a study of T cells after yellow fever vaccination. MiXCR was run by TCRdb on the 5' RACE reads, yielding one entry per CDR3 protein. The sample has fewer than 350,000 distinct CDR3 sequences; 8% to 10% are singletons. The sequencing here drew on PBMCs, taken on the day of the first yellow fever vaccination. The receptor source for this set is a man between 18 and 35 years old who received the YFV17D yellow fever vaccine. CDR3s include the opening cysteine and the closing phenylalanine or tryptophan. The order of the fields is V gene, clone size, J gene, D gene, CDR3 protein, CDR3 DNA. A D gene is named only where the DNA matches it firmly. The size entry is marked missing in some rows and otherwise reads once, few, many or a size class.

TRBV6-4	many	TRBJ1-6	TRBD1	CASIPQVRGAQGADSPLHF	TGTGCCAGCATCCCACAAGTCCGCGGGGCGCAGGGGGCCGATTCACCCCTCCACTTT
TRBV4-2	few	TRBJ2-3	.	CASSQEGAFFADTQYF	TGTGCCAGCAGCCAAGAGGGGGCCTTCTTTGCAGATACGCAGTATTTT
TRBV24-1	many	TRBJ1-5	.	CATSDLQAGHYQPQHF	TGTGCCACCAGTGATTTGCAGGCAGGGCATTATCAGCCCCAGCATTTT
TRBV7-2	.	TRBJ1-6	TRBD1	CASSLETGDNSPLHF	TGTGCCAGCAGCTTAGAGACAGGGGATAATTCACCCCTCCACTTT
TRBV23-1	.	TRBJ2-5	.	CASWQKQGQAETQYF	TGTGCCTCCTGGCAGAAGCAGGGCCAAGCAGAGACCCAGTACTTC
TRBV19	.	TRBJ1-5	TRBD1	CASSPQGQGVYQPQHF	TGTGCCAGTAGTCCCCAGGGACAGGGCGTTTATCAGCCCCAGCATTTT
TRBV12-3/TRBV12-4	.	TRBJ1-2	TRBD1	CASSLPDRGRYGYTF	TGTGCCAGCAGTTTACCGGACAGGGGACGCTATGGCTACACCTTC
TRBV6-5	.	TRBJ1-6	.	CASSYSISAGSVLHF	TGTGCCAGCAGTTACTCGATCTCCGCAGGGAGCGTTCTCCACTTT
TRBV19	few	TRBJ1-2	.	CASRNSRIYGYTF	TGTGCCAGTAGAAACAGTAGGATCTATGGCTACACCTTC
TRBV6-5	many	TRBJ2-3	TRBD2	CASSSLAAGGPKDTQYF	TGTGCCAGCAGCTCGCTAGCAGCGGGGGGGCCGAAAGATACGCAGTATTTT
TRBV7-2	.	TRBJ1-5	TRBD1	CASSSGQGGNQPQHF	TGTGCCAGCAGCTCCGGACAGGGGGGCAATCAGCCCCAGCATTTT
TRBV4-3	.	TRBJ2-3	TRBD1	CASSQGYRGTDTQYF	TGCGCCAGCAGCCAAGGATACAGGGGTACAGATACGCAGTATTTT
TRBV5-1	many	TRBJ2-1	TRBD2	CASSSGLAGGSEQFF	TGCGCCAGCAGCTCCGGACTAGCGGGGGGTTCTGAGCAGTTCTTC
TRBV5-1	many	TRBJ2-5	TRBD1	CASSLGQGSHYF	TGCGCCAGCAGCTTGGGACAGGGATCCCATTACTTC
TRBV20-1	many	TRBJ1-2	.	CSARGTVLGYTF	TGCAGTGCTAGAGGGACAGTCCTGGGCTACACCTTC
TRBV20-1	few	TRBJ1-5	TRBD1	CSASRDVGTDNQPQHF	TGCAGTGCTAGCCGGGATGTTGGGACAGACAATCAGCCCCAGCATTTT
TRBV12-5	few	TRBJ1-2	TRBD1	CASGTYVPGQGDYGYTF	TGTGCTAGTGGAACCTACGTTCCGGGACAGGGGGACTATGGCTACACCTTC
TRBV7-9	few	TRBJ1-1	.	CASSSPGNRAEAFF	TGTGCCAGCAGTTCACCCGGGAACCGGGCTGAAGCTTTCTTT
TRBV7-7	few	TRBJ2-2	.	CASSLVSGASTGELFF	TGTGCTAGCAGCTTAGTGTCGGGGGCCAGCACCGGGGAGCTGTTTTTT
TRBV29-1	.	TRBJ1-1	TRBD1	CSVTSGGGTEAFF	TGCAGCGTAACTTCAGGGGGGGGGACTGAAGCTTTCTTT
TRBV7-9	.	TRBJ1-4	.	CASSLFLGATNEKLFF	TGTGCCAGCAGCTTATTTTTGGGAGCAACTAATGAAAAACTGTTTTTT
TRBV5-1	many	TRBJ2-4	TRBD2	CASSLTGAGESNIQYF	TGCGCCAGCAGCCTCACGGGAGCGGGGGAATCAAACATTCAGTACTTC
TRBV5-4	few	TRBJ1-1	.	CASSRDGEAFF	TGTGCCAGCAGCCGTGACGGTGAAGCTTTCTTT
TRBV20-1	few	TRBJ2-1	TRBD1	CSARGKTGGSNEQFF	TGCAGTGCTAGAGGGAAGACAGGGGGAAGCAATGAGCAGTTCTTC
TRBV28	.	TRBJ1-4	TRBD1	CASSSPTGGGEKLFF	TGTGCCAGCAGTTCCCCCACAGGGGGAGGCGAAAAACTGTTTTTT
TRBV7-9	few	TRBJ2-1	TRBD2	CASSSTLAGAEQFF	TGTGCCAGCAGCTCCACACTAGCGGGGGCTGAGCAGTTCTTC
TRBV24-1	few	TRBJ2-1	TRBD1	CATSDLGDRDYNEQFF	TGTGCCACCAGTGATTTGGGGGACAGGGACTACAATGAGCAGTTCTTC
TRBV3-1	many	TRBJ2-1	.	CASSHPGLNYNEQFF	TGTGCCAGCAGCCACCCGGGACTGAACTACAATGAGCAGTTCTTC
TRBV4-2	few	TRBJ2-2	TRBD2	CASSQLLAGGPGELFF	TGTGCCAGCAGCCAGCTACTAGCGGGGGGACCCGGGGAGCTGTTTTTT
TRBV11-1	many	TRBJ1-1	.	CASSLRETAGMINTEAFF	TGTGCCAGCAGCTTAAGGGAGACAGCAGGGATGATTAACACTGAAGCTTTCTTT
TRBV29-1	.	TRBJ2-3	TRBD1	CSVVEQGLGNTRYF	TGCAGCGTTGTTGAACAGGGGTTGGGGAATACGCGGTATTTT
TRBV30	few	TRBJ1-5	TRBD1	CAWNRDRGVQPQHF	TGTGCCTGGAATCGGGACAGGGGGGTGCAGCCCCAGCATTTT
TRBV19	.	TRBJ2-3	.	CASRSLSLTDTQYF	TGTGCCAGTAGGAGCCTTTCTCTCACAGATACGCAGTATTTT
TRBV6-1	few	TRBJ2-7	TRBD1	CASSEPPGQGVLEQYF	TGTGCCAGCAGTGAACCCCCGGGACAGGGAGTCCTCGAGCAGTACTTC
TRBV7-8	few	TRBJ1-1	TRBD1	CASSPHRGLRAEAFF	TGTGCCAGCAGCCCACACAGGGGGCTTAGGGCTGAAGCTTTCTTT
TRBV7-2	.	TRBJ2-2	.	CASSFLAGTAGELFF	TGTGCCAGCAGCTTCCTGGCAGGGACTGCGGGGGAGCTGTTTTTT
TRBV7-2	.	TRBJ2-5	.	CASSLGMGGSQETQYF	TGTGCCAGCAGCTTAGGGATGGGGGGATCCCAAGAGACCCAGTACTTC
TRBV5-1	few	TRBJ2-1	.	CASSLGGHEQFF	TGCGCCAGCAGCTTGGGTGGGCATGAGCAGTTCTTC
TRBV7-3	.	TRBJ2-2	.	CASSLKGSGELFF	TGTGCCAGCAGCTTAAAAGGGAGCGGGGAGCTGTTTTTT
TRBV4-3	.	TRBJ2-1	.	CASSEGPYPYNEQFF	TGCGCCAGCAGCGAAGGGCCCTATCCCTACAATGAGCAGTTCTTC